The next 29 T cell receptor beta chains were all read from a single sample in a study of CD8 T cells in Susac syndrome (dated by TCRdb to the late 2010s). Library prep was done by the immunoSEQ multiplex PCR assay. RNA was extracted using the RNeasy kit, and about 0.45 to 1 microgram was reverse transcribed with random hexamers. TCRdb passed the public sequencing reads through fastp at Q25 and MiXCR, retaining productive beta sequences. Each record represents a unique CDR3 protein, reported with the most common genes and DNA among its rows. The sample includes a few hundred thousand distinct CDR3 sequences, with approximately 91% observed a single time. The biggest ten clones account for about 0.17% of the sample. The specimen was CD8+ T cells from PBMCs. The receptors were sampled from a human donor with multiple sclerosis.

V and J are TRBV9 and TRBJ2-1; TRBD1 matches 9 bases. From germline, CDR1 is SGDLS and CDR2 YYNGEE. V was pared by 2 bases and J by 4 bases, with 4 bases of the junction left unmatched. CDR3 length: 15 amino acids. The CDR3 spells CASSVTGQGYNEQFF. The CDR3 coding sequence is TGTGCCAGCAGCGTGACGGGACAGGGATACAATGAGCAGTTCTTC.

This sequence joins TRBV29-1 and TRBJ2-1; D is perhaps TRBD2 (6 bases). Looked up from germline, CDR1 is SQVTM and CDR2 is ANQGSEA. The CDR3 contains 11 residues. Between the trimmed V and J ends, which lost 1 base and 8 bases, there was a span of 6 bases. The CDR3 DNA is TGCAGCGTTGAAGCGGGGGATGAGCAGTTCTTC. It is translated as CSVEAGDEQFF.

The chain joins TRBV5-8 to TRBJ1-1; no clear D. The CDR3 is 13 residues long. Germline lookup yields CDR1 SGHTS and CDR2 YDEGEE. V was shortened by 4 bases and J by 0 bases, with 7 bases between the two germline ends. Here the CDR3 reads CASSRSVNTEAFF. The CDR3 DNA reads as TGTGCCAGCAGCCGTTCAGTGAACACTGAAGCTTTCTTT.

The V call is TRBV4-3, the J call TRBJ2-3; TRBD2 aligns across 8 bases. V lost 0 bases and J lost 2; bases outside the gene matches: 4. The germline V gene has CDR1 LGHNA and CDR2 YSLEER. This CDR3 has 16 residues. The CDR3 reads CASSQEPGLVTDTQYF. The CDR3, as DNA: TGCGCCAGCAGCCAAGAGCCGGGACTAGTCACAGATACGCAGTATTTT.

The rearrangement uses TRBV29-1 and TRBJ2-3; D tentatively fits TRBD1 or TRBD2 (5 bases each). Per the germline V gene, CDR1 is SQVTM and CDR2 is ANQGSEA. Trimming removed 3 bases at V and 4 bases at J, with 17 bases between. CDR3 length: 15 amino acids. The CDR3 DNA reads TGCAGCGTTGAGCGCAGGGACGAGCGCCCAGATACGCAGTATTTT. It encodes CSVERRDERPDTQYF.

This chain joins TRBV12-3 or TRBV12-4 and TRBJ2-5, with D possibly called TRBD1 or TRBD2 (6 bases each). This CDR3 is 14 amino acids long. V lost 1 base to trimming and J lost 4 bases, with 10 bases between them. CDR3 protein: CASSLVKGGETQYF. CDR3 in DNA: TGTGCCAGCAGTTTAGTAAAGGGGGGAGAGACCCAGTACTTC.

The chain recombines TRBV27 with TRBJ2-5; 11 bases are shared with TRBD1. Per the germline V gene, CDR1 is MNHEY and CDR2 is SMNVEV (reference sequence). After removal of 4 bases from V and 5 bases from J, the junction contained 9 bases not matched to a gene. CDR3 size: 16 residues. The CDR3 reads CASSSPRTGGWETQYF. The CDR3 coding sequence is TGTGCCAGCAGTTCCCCTCGGACAGGGGGCTGGGAGACCCAGTACTTC.

J is TRBJ2-5 and V is TRBV18; D is possibly TRBD2 (6 bases). This CDR3 is 13 amino acids long. The germline V gene encodes CDR1 KGHSH and CDR2 LQKENI. V shed 6 bases and J shed 1 base, with 9 bases lying between them. In nucleotides, the CDR3 is TGTGCCAGCTCCGCGGGATTCCAAGAGACCCAGTACTTC. It encodes CASSAGFQETQYF.

The chain has TRBV6-2 or TRBV6-3 and TRBJ1-1; 7 bases line up with TRBD1. This CDR3 has 16 residues. Trimming at V came to 5 bases and at J to 0 bases, leaving 9 bases not matched to a gene. Per germline, CDR1 MNHEY and CDR2 SVGEGT. The CDR3 loop is CASSANTGQLNTEAFF. CDR3 sequence (DNA): TGTGCCAGCAGTGCTAATACGGGACAGCTGAACACTGAAGCTTTCTTT.

The rearrangement uses TRBV14 and TRBJ2-7; TRBD1 aligns across 7 bases. Germline V lookup: CDR1 SGHDN, CDR2 FVKESK. This CDR3 region has 14 residues. V dropped 4 bases and J dropped 3; count of bases not matched to a gene: 6. This chain's CDR3 is CASSPTGDYYEQYF. The CDR3 nucleotides are TGTGCCAGCAGCCCAACAGGGGATTACTACGAGCAGTACTTC.

This chain links TRBV27 with TRBJ2-1; possible D gene TRBD1, 6 bases. The CDR3 length is 15 residues. Trimming shortened V by 6 bases and J by 6 bases, and 18 bases separated the two germline ends. Germline assignment: CDR1 MNHEY and CDR2 SMNVEV (reference sequence). The CDR3, as DNA: TGTGCCAGCAGCCCAGGGGTGATAGGGGGCAATGAGCAGTTCTTC. Translating it yields CASSPGVIGGNEQFF.

This clonotype was counted ten times or more. V is TRBV7-9 and J is TRBJ2-1, with D hard to call. The CDR3 contains 12 residues. The germline V gene has CDR1 SEHNR and CDR2 FQNEAQ (reference sequence). The ends were cut back, 1 base at V and 6 bases at J, with 4 bases in the middle. CDR3 protein: CASSLGVNEQFF. CDR3 coding DNA: TGTGCCAGCAGCTTAGGGGTCAATGAGCAGTTCTTC.

The V gene is TRBV11-2, the J gene TRBJ2-3; D gene ambiguous. CDR1 and CDR2 from the germline V gene are SGHAT and FQNNGV. Trimming stripped 5 bases from V and 1 base from J, with 10 bases between. This CDR3 spans 14 amino acids. CDR3 sequence (DNA): TGTGCCAGCAGCCAACCGCCGGGCACAGATACGCAGTATTTT. It codes for CASSQPPGTDTQYF.

The chain uses TRBV12-3 or TRBV12-4 and TRBJ1-2, with 7 nucleotides matching TRBD1. Trimming cost V 7 bases and J 3 bases; bases outside gene matches: 11. The CDR3 contains 15 residues. The CDR3 DNA reads TGTGCCAGCAATCCTACCAAGCAGGGGGACTATGGCTACACCTTC. Translation: CASNPTKQGDYGYTF.

This chain connects TRBV5-4 to TRBJ2-7; D is perhaps TRBD1 or TRBD2 (5 bases each). The germline V gene has CDR1 SGHNT and CDR2 YYREEE (reference sequence). The CDR3 loop spans 14 amino acids. V was cut by 2 bases and J by 2 bases, with 11 bases left in between. CDR3 protein: CASSLRDEAYEQYF. In DNA, the CDR3 is TGTGCCAGCAGCTTAAGGGACGAAGCCTACGAGCAGTACTTC.

This sequence joins TRBV20-1 and TRBJ2-1; no firm D call. This CDR3 is built from 13 residues. With 5 bases removed from V and 4 bases from J, the gap between germline ends came to 12 bases. Germline CDR1 and CDR2: DFQATT and SNEGSKA (reference sequence). CDR3 coding DNA: TGCAGTGCTTTTCGTTTGGGGTACAATGAGCAGTTCTTC. This translates into CSAFRLGYNEQFF.

Only a few counts were recorded for this clonotype. This chain links TRBV5-1 with TRBJ2-7, with D perhaps being TRBD1 or TRBD2 (5 bases each). V gave up 4 bases and J gave up 0 bases, with 17 bases separating them. From germline, CDR1 is SGHRS and CDR2 YFSETQ. The CDR3 length is 16 residues. As DNA, the CDR3 is TGCGCCAGCAGCCTGGGCGGCCAGGGAGTCTCCTACGAGCAGTACTTC. It encodes CASSLGGQGVSYEQYF.

The chain has TRBV2 and TRBJ2-5; 7 bases align to TRBD2. Germline V lookup: CDR1 SNHLY, CDR2 FYNNEI. V gave up 8 bases and J gave up 2 bases; unmatched junction bases: 11. CDR3 length: 15 amino acids. The CDR3 here is CASPQWASGQETQYF. The CDR3, as DNA: TGTGCCAGCCCCCAGTGGGCTAGCGGACAAGAGACCCAGTACTTC.

The chain recombines TRBV2 with TRBJ2-7, with D possibly being TRBD1 (6 bases). Per the germline V gene, CDR1 is SNHLY and CDR2 is FYNNEI. The ends were cut back, 3 bases at V and 0 bases at J, with 15 bases in the middle. The CDR3 has 16 amino acids. This chain's CDR3 is CASSDDSGANSYEQYF. The CDR3 DNA reads as TGTGCCAGCAGTGACGATTCAGGGGCAAACTCCTACGAGCAGTACTTC.

CDR3: CASSSKYLRLSGANVLTF. The CDR3 DNA is TGTGCCAGCAGTTCCAAGTATTTGAGGCTCTCTGGGGCCAACGTCCTGACTTTC. V is TRBV28 and J is TRBJ2-6; D is unclear. This CDR3 is built from 18 residues. CDR1 and CDR2 (germline): MDHEN, SYDVKM. Trimming pared 4 bases from V and 0 bases from J, leaving 16 bases between.

This chain uses TRBV12-3 or TRBV12-4 with TRBJ2-4, with D unresolved. Between the trimmed V and J ends, which lost 6 bases and 2 bases, there was a span of 20 bases. The CDR3 loop spans 17 amino acids. CDR3 in amino acids: CASSRRASARPKNIQYF. CDR3 DNA: TGTGCCAGCAGCCGTAGGGCCTCGGCTAGGCCCAAAAACATTCAGTACTTC.

The V gene is TRBV19, the J gene TRBJ1-5; no clear D. Germline CDR1 is LNHDA and CDR2 is SQIVND (reference sequence). The CDR3 sequence is 16 residues long. The ends were cut back, 1 base at V and 1 base at J, with 11 bases in the middle. The CDR3 is CASSIGKGMSNQPQHF. The CDR3 nucleotides are TGTGCCAGTAGTATAGGGAAAGGGATGAGCAATCAGCCCCAGCATTTT.

This chain links TRBV3-1 with TRBJ2-7; a possible D gene is TRBD1 (5 bases). With 2 bases removed from V and 2 bases from J, the gap between germline ends came to 13 bases. Germline lookup yields CDR1 LGHDT and CDR2 YNNKEL (reference sequence). The CDR3 loop spans 15 amino acids. The CDR3 is CASSQQGELPYEQYF. CDR3 in DNA: TGTGCCAGCAGCCAACAGGGTGAATTGCCCTACGAGCAGTACTTC.

The rearrangement joins TRBV7-9 to TRBJ2-7; TRBD1 matches 7 bases. V lost 5 bases, J lost 4 bases, and 11 bases stayed unmatched. This CDR3 spans 15 amino acids. The V gene's germline CDR1 is SEHNR and CDR2 FQNEAQ (reference sequence). CDR3 sequence (DNA): TGTGCCAGCAGCAACACAGGGGACCTGCCTTACGAGCAGTACTTC. Protein: CASSNTGDLPYEQYF.

The chain uses TRBV2 and TRBJ2-7; 9 bases fit TRBD1. CDR1 is SNHLY, CDR2 FYNNEI, per germline. V lost 5 bases, J lost 2 bases, and 7 bases stayed unmatched. The CDR3 spans 15 residues. The CDR3 is CASSSWTGETYEQYF. Here the CDR3 DNA reads TGTGCCAGCAGTTCCTGGACAGGGGAAACCTACGAGCAGTACTTC.

The chain carries TRBV5-1 and TRBJ2-1; the match to TRBD2 covers 9 bases. Trimming took 1 base from V and 9 from J; bases not matched to a gene: 11. There are 16 residues in the CDR3. The V gene's germline CDR1 is SGHRS and CDR2 YFSETQ. The CDR3: CASSLSGTSSHGEQFF. In DNA, the CDR3 is TGCGCCAGCAGCTTGAGCGGGACTAGCAGTCATGGTGAGCAGTTCTTC. The entire variable domain, with the rest obtained from reference TRBV5-1 and TRBJ2-1, is as follows: KAGVTQTPRYLIKTRGQQVTLSCSPISGHRSVSWYQQTPGQGLQFLFEYFSETQRNKGNFPGRFSGRQFSNSRSEMNVSTLELGDSALYLCASSLSGTSSHGEQFFGPGTRLTVL.

This clonotype occurred a few times. The genes are TRBV4-3 and TRBJ2-1, with 8 bases identical to TRBD1. J was trimmed by 8 bases and V by 0 bases; bases with no gene match: 9. Germline loops: CDR1 LGHNA, CDR2 YSLEER. This CDR3 has 16 residues. The CDR3 DNA follows: TGCGCCAGCAGCCAAGAATGGAGGACAGGGTTGGATGAGCAGTTCTTC. It translates to CASSQEWRTGLDEQFF.

CDR3 coding DNA: TGTGCCAGCAGCTTACTTACTAGTGGGACCGGGGAGCTGTTTTTT. The encoded protein is CASSLLTSGTGELFF. This chain joins TRBV7-6 and TRBJ2-2, with a tentative D call TRBD2 (5 bases). Germline CDR1 is SGHVS and CDR2 is FNYEAQ. The V gene lost 2 bases and the J gene lost 5 bases, with 12 bases spanning the gap. The CDR3 loop spans 15 amino acids.

The chain recombines TRBV28 with TRBJ2-7; 8 nucleotides line up with TRBD1. The ends lost 6 bases at V and 3 bases at J; junction bases unmatched: 4. This CDR3 region has 13 residues. Germline CDR1 is MDHEN and CDR2 is SYDVKM. For the CDR3, the DNA is TGTGCCAGCAGAAAGACAGGGGTCTACGAGCAGTACTTC. This gives the protein CASRKTGVYEQYF.